The clone carrying this T cell receptor beta chain was seen a handful of times. What it binds is not known. These data originate in a study of cytomegalovirus exposure and HLA in healthy donors. Study at large: Earlier sequencing of some 190 million T cells yielded about 120 million unique TCR beta sequences.

Whole-study results and caveats: On later analysis, the bulk of CMV-associated TCR beta chains appeared to be HLA-restricted. It was reported that the classifier diagnosed cytomegalovirus status with high specificity and sensitivity in both the original and validation cohorts.

PCR primers comprised 60 Vbeta and 13 Jbeta primers. Clones were sequenced by immunoSEQ multiplex PCR, and TCRdb holds only the in-frame ones, with some missing. The sample shows some 120,000 clones, roughly three quarters of them seen only once. The CDR3 is 16 amino acids. J gave up 8 bases and V 1 base, and 10 bases lay outside the gene matches. Per the germline V gene, CDR1 is LGHNA and CDR2 is YSLEER. The J gene is TRBJ1-2, the V gene TRBV4-3; 10 positions match TRBD1. Sequenced sample: PBMCs. The receptor was isolated from a man aged 30 to 39 in good health and CMV-seronegative. CDR3 coding DNA: TGCGCCAGCAGCCAAGCACCGGGACAGGGGCACCTGGGCTACACCTTC. Translating it yields CASSQAPGQGHLGYTF.